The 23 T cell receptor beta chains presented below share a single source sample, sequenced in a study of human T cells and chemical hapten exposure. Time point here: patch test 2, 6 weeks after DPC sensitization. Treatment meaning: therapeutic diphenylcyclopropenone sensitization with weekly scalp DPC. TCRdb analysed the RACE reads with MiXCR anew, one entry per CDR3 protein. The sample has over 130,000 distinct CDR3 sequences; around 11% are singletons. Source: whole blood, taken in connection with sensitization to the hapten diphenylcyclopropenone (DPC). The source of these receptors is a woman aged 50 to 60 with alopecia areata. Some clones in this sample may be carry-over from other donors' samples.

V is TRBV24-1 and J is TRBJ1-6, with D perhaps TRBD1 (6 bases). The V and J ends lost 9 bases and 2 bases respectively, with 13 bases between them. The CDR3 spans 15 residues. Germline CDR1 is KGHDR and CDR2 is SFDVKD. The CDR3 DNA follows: TGTGCCACCCTCGGACAGAAAGCCTATAATTCACCCCTCCACTTT. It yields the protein CATLGQKAYNSPLHF.

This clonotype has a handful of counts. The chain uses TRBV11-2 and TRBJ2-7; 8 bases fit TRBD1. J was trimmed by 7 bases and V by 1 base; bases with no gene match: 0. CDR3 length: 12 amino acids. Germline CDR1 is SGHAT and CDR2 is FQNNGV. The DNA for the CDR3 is TGTGCCAGCAGCTTAGGGACAGGGGAGCAGTACTTC. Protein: CASSLGTGEQYF.

DNA for the CDR3: TGTGCCAGCTCACCATCCCAACAGAACTATGGCTACACCTTC. This sequence encodes CASSPSQQNYGYTF. The chain joins TRBV18 to TRBJ1-2; unclear D gene. Germline CDR1 and CDR2: KGHSH and LQKENI. Trimming left V 2 bases short and J 2 bases short, with 9 bases between. This CDR3 contains 14 residues. Using reference TRBV18 and TRBJ1-2 for the parts outside the CDR3, the full variable domain is NAGVMQNPRHLVRRRGQEARLRCSPMKGHSHVYWYRQLPEEGLKFMVYLQKENIIDESGMPKERFSAEFPKEGPSILRIQQVVRGDSAAYFCASSPSQQNYGYTFGSGTRLTVV.

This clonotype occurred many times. The DNA of the CDR3 is TGTGCCAGCAGCCCCGGAGGGGCCGCTACTGGAAACACCATATATTTT. This gives the protein CASSPGGAATGNTIYF. The rearrangement uses TRBV28 and TRBJ1-3, with D tentatively TRBD1 (5 bases). This CDR3 region has 16 residues. Germline V CDR1 and CDR2: MDHEN, SYDVKM. Trimming cost V 6 bases and J 2 bases, with 17 bases left between them.

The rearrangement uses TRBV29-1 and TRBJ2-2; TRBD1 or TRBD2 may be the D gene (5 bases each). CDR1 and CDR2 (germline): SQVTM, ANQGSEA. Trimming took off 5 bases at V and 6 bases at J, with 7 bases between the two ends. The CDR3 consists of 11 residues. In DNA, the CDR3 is TGCAGCGTTAGGGACGCCGGGGAGCTGTTTTTT. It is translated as CSVRDAGELFF.

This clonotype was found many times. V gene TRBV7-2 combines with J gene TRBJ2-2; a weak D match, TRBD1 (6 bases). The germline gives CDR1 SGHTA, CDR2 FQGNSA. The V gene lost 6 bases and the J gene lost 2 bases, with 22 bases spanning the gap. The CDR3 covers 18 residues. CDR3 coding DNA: TGTGCCAGCAGTTGGCGGCTGGCACCGGGACAAAACACCGGGGAGCTGTTTTTT. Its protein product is CASSWRLAPGQNTGELFF.

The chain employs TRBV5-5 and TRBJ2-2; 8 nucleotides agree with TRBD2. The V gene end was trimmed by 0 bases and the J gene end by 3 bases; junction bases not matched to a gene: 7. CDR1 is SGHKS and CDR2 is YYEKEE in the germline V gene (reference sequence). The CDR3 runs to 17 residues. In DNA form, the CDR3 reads TGTGCCAGCAGCTTGGCGGGGACTAGACCCTACACCGGGGAGCTGTTTTTT. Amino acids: CASSLAGTRPYTGELFF.

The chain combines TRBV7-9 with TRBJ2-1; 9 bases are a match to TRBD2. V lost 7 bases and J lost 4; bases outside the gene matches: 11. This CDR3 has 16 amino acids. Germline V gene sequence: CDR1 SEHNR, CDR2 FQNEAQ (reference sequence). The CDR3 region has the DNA TGTGCCAGCACCCAGCTAGCGGGGCGCATGTACAATGAGCAGTTCTTC. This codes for CASTQLAGRMYNEQFF. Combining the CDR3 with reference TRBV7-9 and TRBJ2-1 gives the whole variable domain DTGVSQNPRHKITKRGQNVTFRCDPISEHNRLYWYRQTLGQGPEFLTYFQNEAQLEKSRLLSDRFSAERPKGSFSTLEIQRTEQGDSAMYLCASTQLAGRMYNEQFFGPGTRLTVL.

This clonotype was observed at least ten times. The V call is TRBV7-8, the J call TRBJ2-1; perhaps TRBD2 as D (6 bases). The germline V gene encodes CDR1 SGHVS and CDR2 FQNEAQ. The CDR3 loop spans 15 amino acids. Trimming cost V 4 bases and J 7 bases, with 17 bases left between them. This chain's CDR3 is CASSSRGDRGNEQFF. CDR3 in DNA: TGTGCCAGCAGCTCACGAGGGGACCGGGGGAATGAGCAGTTCTTC.

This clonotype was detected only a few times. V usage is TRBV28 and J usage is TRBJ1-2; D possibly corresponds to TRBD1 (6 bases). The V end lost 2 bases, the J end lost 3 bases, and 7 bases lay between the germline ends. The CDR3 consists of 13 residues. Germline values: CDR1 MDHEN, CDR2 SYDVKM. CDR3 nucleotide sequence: TGTGCCAGCAGTTTAGGGGGCTACTATGGCTACACCTTC. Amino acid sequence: CASSLGGYYGYTF.

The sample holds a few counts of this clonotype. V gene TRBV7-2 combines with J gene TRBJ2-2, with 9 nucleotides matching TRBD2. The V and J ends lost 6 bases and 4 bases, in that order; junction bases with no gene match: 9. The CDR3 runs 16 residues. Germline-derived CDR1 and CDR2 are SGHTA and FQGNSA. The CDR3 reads CASSLDSGSGTGELFF. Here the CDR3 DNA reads TGTGCCAGCAGTCTAGATAGCGGGAGTGGCACCGGGGAGCTGTTTTTT.

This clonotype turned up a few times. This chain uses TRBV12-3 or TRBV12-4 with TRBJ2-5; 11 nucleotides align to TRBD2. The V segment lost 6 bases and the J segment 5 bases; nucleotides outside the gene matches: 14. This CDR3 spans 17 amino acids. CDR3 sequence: CASSRRVSGRAVETQYF. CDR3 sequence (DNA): TGTGCCAGCAGCCGGCGGGTTAGCGGGAGGGCCGTCGAGACCCAGTACTTC.

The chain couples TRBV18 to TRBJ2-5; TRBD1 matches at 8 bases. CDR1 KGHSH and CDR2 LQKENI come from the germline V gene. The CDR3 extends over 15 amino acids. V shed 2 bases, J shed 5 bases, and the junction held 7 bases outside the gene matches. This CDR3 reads CASSPYDRGLETQYF. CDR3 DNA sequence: TGTGCCAGCTCACCATATGACAGGGGACTGGAGACCCAGTACTTC. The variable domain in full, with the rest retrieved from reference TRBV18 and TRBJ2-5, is NAGVMQNPRHLVRRRGQEARLRCSPMKGHSHVYWYRQLPEEGLKFMVYLQKENIIDESGMPKERFSAEFPKEGPSILRIQQVVRGDSAAYFCASSPYDRGLETQYFGPGTRLLVL.

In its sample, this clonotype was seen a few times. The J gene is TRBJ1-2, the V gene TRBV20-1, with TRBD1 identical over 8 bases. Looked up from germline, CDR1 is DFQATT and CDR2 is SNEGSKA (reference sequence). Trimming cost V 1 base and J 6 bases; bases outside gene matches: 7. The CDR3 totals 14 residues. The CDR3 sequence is CSARVESGGDGYTF. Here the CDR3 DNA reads TGCAGTGCTAGAGTAGAGTCAGGGGGCGATGGCTACACCTTC.

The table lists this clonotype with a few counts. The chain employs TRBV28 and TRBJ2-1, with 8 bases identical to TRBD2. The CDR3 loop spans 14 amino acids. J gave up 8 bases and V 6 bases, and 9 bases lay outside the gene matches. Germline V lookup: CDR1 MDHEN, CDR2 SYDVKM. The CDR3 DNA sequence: TGTGCCAGCAGCACGGGGGGGGCTAAAGATGAGCAGTTCTTC. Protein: CASSTGGAKDEQFF.

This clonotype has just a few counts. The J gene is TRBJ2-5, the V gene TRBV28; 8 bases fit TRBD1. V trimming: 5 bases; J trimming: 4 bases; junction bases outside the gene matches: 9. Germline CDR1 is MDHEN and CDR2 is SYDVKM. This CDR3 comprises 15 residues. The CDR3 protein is CASSRADRGPETQYF. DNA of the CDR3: TGTGCCAGCAGTCGCGCAGACAGGGGCCCAGAGACCCAGTACTTC. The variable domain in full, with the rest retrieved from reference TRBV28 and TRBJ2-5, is DVKVTQSSRYLVKRTGEKVFLECVQDMDHENMFWYRQDPGLGLRLIYFSYDVKMKEKGDIPEGYSVSREKKERFSLILESASTNQTSMYLCASSRADRGPETQYFGPGTRLLVL.

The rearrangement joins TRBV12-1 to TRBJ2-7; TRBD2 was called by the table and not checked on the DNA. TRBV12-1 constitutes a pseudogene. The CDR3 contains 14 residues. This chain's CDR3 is CASTPRTYSYEQYF. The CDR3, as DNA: TGTGCCAGCACCCCGCGGACGTACTCCTACGAGCAGTACTTC.

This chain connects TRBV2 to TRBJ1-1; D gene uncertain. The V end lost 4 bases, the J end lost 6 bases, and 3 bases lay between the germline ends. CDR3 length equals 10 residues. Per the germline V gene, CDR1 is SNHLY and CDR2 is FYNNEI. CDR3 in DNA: TGTGCCAGCAGTGCCGCTGAAGCTTTCTTT. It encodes CASSAAEAFF.

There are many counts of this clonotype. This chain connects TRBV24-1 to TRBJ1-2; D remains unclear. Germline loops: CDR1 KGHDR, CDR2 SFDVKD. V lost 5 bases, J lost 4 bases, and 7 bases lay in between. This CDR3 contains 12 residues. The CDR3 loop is CATSGTGYGYTF. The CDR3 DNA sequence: TGTGCCACCAGTGGGACTGGCTATGGCTACACCTTC.

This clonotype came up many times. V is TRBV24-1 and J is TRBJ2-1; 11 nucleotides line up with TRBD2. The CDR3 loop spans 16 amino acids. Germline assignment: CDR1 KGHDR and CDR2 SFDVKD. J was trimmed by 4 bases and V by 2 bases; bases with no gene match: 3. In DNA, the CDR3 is TGTGCCACCAGTGATTCCCGACTAGCGGGATACAATGAGCAGTTCTTC. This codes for CATSDSRLAGYNEQFF.

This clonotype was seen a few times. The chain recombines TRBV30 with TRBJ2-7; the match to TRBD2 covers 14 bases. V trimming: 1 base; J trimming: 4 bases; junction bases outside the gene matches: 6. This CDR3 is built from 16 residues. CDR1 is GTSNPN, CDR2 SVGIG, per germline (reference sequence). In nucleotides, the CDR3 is TGTGCCTGGAGTGGAATTGGGACTAGCGGGAGTTACGAGCAGTACTTC. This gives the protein CAWSGIGTSGSYEQYF.

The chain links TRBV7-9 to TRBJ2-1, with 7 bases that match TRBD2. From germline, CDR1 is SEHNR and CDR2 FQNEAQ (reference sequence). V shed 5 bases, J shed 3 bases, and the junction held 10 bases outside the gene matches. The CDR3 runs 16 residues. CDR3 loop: CASSARRLADYNEQFF. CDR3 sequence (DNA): TGTGCCAGCAGCGCCCGCCGGCTAGCGGACTACAATGAGCAGTTCTTC.

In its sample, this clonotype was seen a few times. The CDR3: CASRKSTEQFF. Here the CDR3 DNA reads TGCGCCAGCAGGAAGTCAACTGAGCAGTTCTTC. The gene calls are TRBV10-2 and TRBJ2-1; no clear D gene. Germline V lookup: CDR1 WSHSY, CDR2 SAAADI. Trimming shortened V by 6 bases and J by 9 bases, and 9 bases separated the two germline ends. The CDR3 loop spans 11 amino acids.